Listed below are T cell receptor beta chains from one sample, sequenced in a study of T cell changes during pregnancy in multiple sclerosis. TCRdb keeps only in-frame clones here, not all; method: immunoSEQ multiplex PCR. In the table there are approximately 60,000 clones, about nine tenths of which are singletons. This sample comprised peripheral blood, obtained in the third trimester of pregnancy. These receptors all come from a female donor in good health, enrolled as a control in a pregnancy study. The CDR3 runs from the conserved cysteine through the conserved F or W. The D gene is left open where the match is weak. For some rows the clone size is stated as once, few or many, or as a class when expanded; others skip it.

CDR3 DNA: TGTGCCAGCAGTTTAGCGGTACAAGAGACCCAGTACTTC
CDR3 protein: CASSLAVQETQYF
clone size: .
V gene: TRBV27
J gene: TRBJ2-5
D gene: .

CDR3 DNA: TGTGCCAGCAGTTACTCGAACGGTGAAGCTTTCTTT
CDR3 protein: CASSYSNGEAFF
clone size: few
V gene: TRBV6-5
J gene: TRBJ1-1
D gene: .

CDR3 DNA: TGCGCCAGCAGCCAAGAAGGTCCGGGACAGGGGGGGGAAAAACTGTTTTTT
CDR3 protein: CASSQEGPGQGGEKLFF
clone size: many
V gene: TRBV4-3
J gene: TRBJ1-4
D gene: TRBD1

CDR3 DNA: TGCAGCGTGGGACTAGCGGGGGACTACAATGAGCAGTTCTTC
CDR3 protein: CSVGLAGDYNEQFF
clone size: .
V gene: TRBV29-1
J gene: TRBJ2-1
D gene: TRBD2

CDR3 DNA: TGTGCCAGCGCGGGGGGGCTGGGGTACGAGCAGTACTTC
CDR3 protein: CASAGGLGYEQYF
clone size: .
V gene: TRBV6-6
J gene: TRBJ2-7
D gene: TRBD2

CDR3 DNA: TGTGCCAGCAGCGTGGGGGCTGGTGGGGCCAACGTCCTGACTTTC
CDR3 protein: CASSVGAGGANVLTF
clone size: .
V gene: TRBV9
J gene: TRBJ2-6
D gene: .

CDR3 DNA: TGTGCCAGCAGCGTAACGTCGGCTAGCGGTTACAATGAGCAGTTCTTC
CDR3 protein: CASSVTSASGYNEQFF
clone size: .
V gene: TRBV9
J gene: TRBJ2-1
D gene: TRBD2

CDR3 DNA: TGTGCCAGCAGATACGAAACAGTGAACACTGAAGCTTTCTTT
CDR3 protein: CASRYETVNTEAFF
clone size: .
V gene: TRBV6-5
J gene: TRBJ1-1
D gene: .

CDR3 DNA: TGCGCCAGCAGCTTTTCCCCCGGGACAGGGAATGAAAAACTGTTTTTT
CDR3 protein: CASSFSPGTGNEKLFF
clone size: .
V gene: TRBV5-1
J gene: TRBJ1-4
D gene: TRBD1

CDR3 DNA: TGTGCCAGCCACGTGACTAGCGGCTACAATGAGCAGTTCTTC
CDR3 protein: CASHVTSGYNEQFF
clone size: .
V gene: TRBV6-1
J gene: TRBJ2-1
D gene: TRBD2

CDR3 DNA: TGTGCCTGGGATGGACAGCCCTATGGCTACACCTTC
CDR3 protein: CAWDGQPYGYTF
clone size: .
V gene: TRBV30
J gene: TRBJ1-2
D gene: .

CDR3 DNA: TGTGCCAGCAGCCAGGCAGGGGTGAACACTGAAGCTTTCTTT
CDR3 protein: CASSQAGVNTEAFF
clone size: .
V gene: TRBV5-4
J gene: TRBJ1-1
D gene: .

CDR3 DNA: TGCGCCAGCAGCAAGGGGGCGTCAGCCAAAAACATTCAGTACTTC
CDR3 protein: CASSKGASAKNIQYF
clone size: .
V gene: TRBV5-1
J gene: TRBJ2-4
D gene: TRBD1

CDR3 DNA: TGTGCCTGGAGTCGGGATCAACCTGGGGCCAACGTCCTGACTTTC
CDR3 protein: CAWSRDQPGANVLTF
clone size: once
V gene: TRBV30
J gene: TRBJ2-6
D gene: .

CDR3 DNA: TGCGCCAGCAGTGAGTCGACAGGGCAGGGCAAAAACATTCAGTACTTC
CDR3 protein: CASSESTGQGKNIQYF
clone size: .
V gene: TRBV10-1
J gene: TRBJ2-4
D gene: TRBD1

CDR3 DNA: TGTGCCAGCAGTTTAGAGCGTCGAGCTAGCGGAAATGAGCAGTTCTTC
CDR3 protein: CASSLERRASGNEQFF
clone size: few
V gene: TRBV27
J gene: TRBJ2-1
D gene: TRBD2

CDR3 DNA: TGCGCCAGCAGCCCGACTAGCGGACGGGAGACCCAGTACTTC
CDR3 protein: CASSPTSGRETQYF
clone size: once
V gene: TRBV5-1
J gene: TRBJ2-5
D gene: TRBD2

CDR3 DNA: TGTGCCAGCAGTTCCCGACTTACAGATACGCAGTATTTT
CDR3 protein: CASSSRLTDTQYF
clone size: .
V gene: TRBV6-5
J gene: TRBJ2-3
D gene: .

CDR3 DNA: TGTGCCAGCAGCCTCGGAGGTGGGAACATTCAGTACTTC
CDR3 protein: CASSLGGGNIQYF
clone size: .
V gene: TRBV7-9
J gene: TRBJ2-4
D gene: .

CDR3 DNA: TGTGCCAGCAGCTTGCGGGGGCGGTCCTACGAGCAGTACTTC
CDR3 protein: CASSLRGRSYEQYF
clone size: .
V gene: TRBV13
J gene: TRBJ2-7
D gene: .

CDR3 DNA: TGTGCCAGCAGTGAAGTGGGGCTGGTGGGAGGAAACACCATATATTTT
CDR3 protein: CASSEVGLVGGNTIYF
clone size: .
V gene: TRBV2
J gene: TRBJ1-3
D gene: .

CDR3 DNA: TGTGCCAGCACCACAGGGTTGGAGACCCAGTACTTC
CDR3 protein: CASTTGLETQYF
clone size: .
V gene: TRBV7-9
J gene: TRBJ2-5
D gene: .

CDR3 DNA: TGTGCCAGTAGTAGCGGGACTAGCGGTTGGAGAGAGACCCAGTACTTC
CDR3 protein: CASSSGTSGWRETQYF
clone size: once
V gene: TRBV19
J gene: TRBJ2-5
D gene: TRBD2

CDR3 DNA: TGTGCCAGTAGTTCCCCGGGGGGCAACTATGGCTACACCTTC
CDR3 protein: CASSSPGGNYGYTF
clone size: .
V gene: TRBV19
J gene: TRBJ1-2
D gene: .

CDR3 DNA: TGCGCCAGCAGCCTTGCGGGACAGCAGAGCTCTGGGGCCAACGTCCTGACTTTC
CDR3 protein: CASSLAGQQSSGANVLTF
clone size: once
V gene: TRBV4-1
J gene: TRBJ2-6
D gene: .

CDR3 DNA: TGTGCCAGCAGTACTCTAGCGGGAGGGTTCAATGAGCAGTTCTTC
CDR3 protein: CASSTLAGGFNEQFF
clone size: .
V gene: TRBV28
J gene: TRBJ2-1
D gene: TRBD2

CDR3 DNA: TGTGCCAGCAGTGTCGGGATGGATGGCTACACCTTC
CDR3 protein: CASSVGMDGYTF
clone size: .
V gene: TRBV2
J gene: TRBJ1-2
D gene: .

CDR3 DNA: TGCGCCAGCAGCCAAGATAGACTAGCGGGGGGGTCTTTGAATGAGCAGTTCTTC
CDR3 protein: CASSQDRLAGGSLNEQFF
clone size: .
V gene: TRBV4-1
J gene: TRBJ2-1
D gene: TRBD2

CDR3 DNA: TGTGCCAGCTCACCACAGGGGTCGGGCGAAAAACTGTTTTTT
CDR3 protein: CASSPQGSGEKLFF
clone size: .
V gene: TRBV18
J gene: TRBJ1-4
D gene: .

CDR3 DNA: TGTGCCAGCGTATCCCAGCGGGGGGGCCCAGATACGCAGTATTTT
CDR3 protein: CASVSQRGGPDTQYF
clone size: .
V gene: TRBV5-6
J gene: TRBJ2-3
D gene: TRBD2

CDR3 DNA: TGCAGCGTGCCCGGGACAGGGGATGTCTATGGCTACACCTTC
CDR3 protein: CSVPGTGDVYGYTF
clone size: .
V gene: TRBV29-1
J gene: TRBJ1-2
D gene: TRBD1